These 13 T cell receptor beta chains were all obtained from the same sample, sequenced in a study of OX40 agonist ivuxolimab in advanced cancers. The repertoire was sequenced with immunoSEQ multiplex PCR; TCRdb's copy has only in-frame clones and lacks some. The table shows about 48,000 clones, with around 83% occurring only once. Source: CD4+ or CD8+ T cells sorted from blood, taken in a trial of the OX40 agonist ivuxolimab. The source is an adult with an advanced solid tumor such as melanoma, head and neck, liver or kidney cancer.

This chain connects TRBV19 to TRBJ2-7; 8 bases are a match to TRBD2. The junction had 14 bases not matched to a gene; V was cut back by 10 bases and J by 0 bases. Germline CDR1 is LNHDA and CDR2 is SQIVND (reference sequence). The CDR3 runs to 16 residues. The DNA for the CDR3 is TGTGCCAAACCGGGACTAGAAACTCCTGCCTCCTACGAGCAGTACTTC. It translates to CAKPGLETPASYEQYF.

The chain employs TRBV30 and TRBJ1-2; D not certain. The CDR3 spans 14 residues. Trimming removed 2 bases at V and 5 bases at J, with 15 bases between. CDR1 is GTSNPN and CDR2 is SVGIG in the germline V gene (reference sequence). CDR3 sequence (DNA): TGTGCCTGGAGTCTCTCGACTCTCGGTTATGGCTACACCTTC. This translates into CAWSLSTLGYGYTF. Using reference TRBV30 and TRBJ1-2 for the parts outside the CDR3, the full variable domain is SQTIHQWPATLVQPVGSPLSLECTVEGTSNPNLYWYRQAAGRGLQLLFYSVGIGQISSEVPQNLSASRPQDRQFILSSKKLLLSDSGFYLCAWSLSTLGYGYTFGSGTRLTVV.

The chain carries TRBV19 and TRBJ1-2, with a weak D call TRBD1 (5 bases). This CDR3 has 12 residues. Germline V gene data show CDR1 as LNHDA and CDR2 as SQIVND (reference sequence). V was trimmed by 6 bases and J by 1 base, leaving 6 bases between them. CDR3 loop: CASSDSNYGYTF. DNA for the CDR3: TGTGCCAGTAGCGACAGTAACTATGGCTACACCTTC.

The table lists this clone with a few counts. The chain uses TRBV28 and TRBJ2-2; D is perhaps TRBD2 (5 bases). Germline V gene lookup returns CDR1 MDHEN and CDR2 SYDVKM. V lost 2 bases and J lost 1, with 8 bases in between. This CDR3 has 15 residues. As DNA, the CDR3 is TGTGCCAGCAGTTTACCCGGGATGAACACCGGGGAGCTGTTTTTT. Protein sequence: CASSLPGMNTGELFF.

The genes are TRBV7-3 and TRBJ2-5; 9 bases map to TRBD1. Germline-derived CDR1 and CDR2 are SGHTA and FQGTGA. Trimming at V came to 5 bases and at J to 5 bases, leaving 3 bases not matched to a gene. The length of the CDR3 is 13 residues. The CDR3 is CASSPGTGETQYF. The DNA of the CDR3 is TGTGCCAGCAGCCCCGGGACAGGGGAGACCCAGTACTTC.

CDR3 sequence: CASSLWGRANEQFF. In DNA, the CDR3 is TGTGCCAGCAGTTTATGGGGCAGGGCCAATGAGCAGTTCTTC. The chain couples TRBV27 to TRBJ2-1, with D maybe TRBD1 (5 bases). There are 14 residues in the CDR3. Germline CDR1 reads MNHEY; CDR2 reads SMNVEV (reference sequence). V was cut by 1 base and J by 6 bases, with 10 bases left in between.

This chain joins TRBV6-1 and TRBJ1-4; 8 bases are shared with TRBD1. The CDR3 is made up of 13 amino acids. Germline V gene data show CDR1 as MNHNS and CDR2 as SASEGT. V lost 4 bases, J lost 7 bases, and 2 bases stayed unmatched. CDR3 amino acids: CASSGQGSEKLFF. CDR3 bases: TGTGCCAGCAGTGGACAGGGGAGTGAAAAACTGTTTTTT.

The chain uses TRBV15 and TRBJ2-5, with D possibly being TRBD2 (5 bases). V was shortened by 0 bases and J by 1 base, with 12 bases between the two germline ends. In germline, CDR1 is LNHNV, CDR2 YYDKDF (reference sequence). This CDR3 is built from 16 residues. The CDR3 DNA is TGTGCCACCAGCAGAGAGCCCTACCGGGGCCAAGAGACCCAGTACTTC. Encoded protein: CATSREPYRGQETQYF. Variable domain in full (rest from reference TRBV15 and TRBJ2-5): DAMVIQNPRYQVTQFGKPVTLSCSQTLNHNVMYWYQQKSSQAPKLLFHYYDKDFNNEADTPDNFQSRRPNTSFCFLDIRSPGLGDTAMYLCATSREPYRGQETQYFGPGTRLLVL.

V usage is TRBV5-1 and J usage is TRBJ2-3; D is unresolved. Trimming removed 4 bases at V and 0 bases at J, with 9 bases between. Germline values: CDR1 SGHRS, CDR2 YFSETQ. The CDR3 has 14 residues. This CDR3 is CASSAETSTDTQYF. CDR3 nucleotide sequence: TGCGCCAGCAGCGCGGAGACTAGCACAGATACGCAGTATTTT.

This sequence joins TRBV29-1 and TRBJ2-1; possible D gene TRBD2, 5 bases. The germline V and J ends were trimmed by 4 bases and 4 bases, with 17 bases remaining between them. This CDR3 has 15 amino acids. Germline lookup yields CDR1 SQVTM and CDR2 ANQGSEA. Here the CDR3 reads CSVGGEKRKYNEQFF. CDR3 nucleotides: TGCAGCGTTGGTGGGGAGAAGCGGAAGTACAATGAGCAGTTCTTC.

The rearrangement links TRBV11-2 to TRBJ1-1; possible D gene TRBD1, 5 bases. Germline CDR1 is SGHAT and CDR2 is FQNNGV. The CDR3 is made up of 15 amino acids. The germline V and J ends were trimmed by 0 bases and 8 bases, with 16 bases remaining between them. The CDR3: CASSLDVWGTQEAFF. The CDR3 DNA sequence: TGTGCCAGCAGCTTAGATGTGTGGGGGACCCAAGAAGCTTTCTTT.

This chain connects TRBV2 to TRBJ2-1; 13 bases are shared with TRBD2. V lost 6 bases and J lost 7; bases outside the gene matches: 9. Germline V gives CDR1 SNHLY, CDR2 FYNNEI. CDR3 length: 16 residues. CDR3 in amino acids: CASSRQPGLAGNEQFF. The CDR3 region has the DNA TGTGCCAGCAGCCGGCAGCCGGGACTAGCGGGAAATGAGCAGTTCTTC.

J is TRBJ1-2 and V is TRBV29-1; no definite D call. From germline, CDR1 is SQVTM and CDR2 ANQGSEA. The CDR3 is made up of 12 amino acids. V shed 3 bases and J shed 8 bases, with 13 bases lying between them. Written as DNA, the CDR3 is TGCAGCGTTGAGAAATACATTGAAGGCTACACCTTC. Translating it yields CSVEKYIEGYTF. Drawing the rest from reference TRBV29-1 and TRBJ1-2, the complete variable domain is SAVISQKPSRDICQRGTSLTIQCQVDSQVTMMFWYRQQPGQSLTLIATANQGSEATYESGFVIDKFPISRPNLTFSTLTVSNMSPEDSSIYLCSVEKYIEGYTFGSGTRLTVV.